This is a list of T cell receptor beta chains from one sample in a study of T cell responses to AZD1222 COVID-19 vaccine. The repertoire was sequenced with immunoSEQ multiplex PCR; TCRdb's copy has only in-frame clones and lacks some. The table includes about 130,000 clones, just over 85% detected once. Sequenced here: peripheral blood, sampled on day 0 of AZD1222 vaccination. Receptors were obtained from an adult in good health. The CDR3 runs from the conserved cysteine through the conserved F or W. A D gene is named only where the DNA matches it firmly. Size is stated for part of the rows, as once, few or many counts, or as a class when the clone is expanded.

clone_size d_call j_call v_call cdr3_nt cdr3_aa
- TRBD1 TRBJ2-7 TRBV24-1 TGTGCCACCAGTGCCTCACGGACAGGGGGCGGATACGAGCAGTACTTC CATSASRTGGGYEQYF
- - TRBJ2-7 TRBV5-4 TGTGCCAGCAGCTTGGAAGGTCAGGGCTACGAGCAGTACTTC CASSLEGQGYEQYF
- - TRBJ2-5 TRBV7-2 TGTGCCAGCAGCTTAGGGGGCTGGGTCGCCCAAGAGACCCAGTACTTC CASSLGGWVAQETQYF
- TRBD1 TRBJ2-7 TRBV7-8 TGTGCCAGCAGCCAACTTAGGACAGGGCGCTCGGACGAGCAGTACTTC CASSQLRTGRSDEQYF
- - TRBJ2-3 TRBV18 TGTGCCAGCTCACGGGAGGCTTACACAGATACGCAGTATTTT CASSREAYTDTQYF
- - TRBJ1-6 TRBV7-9 TGTGCCAATGTCGCTTTAAGTGGAAATAATTCACCCCTCCACTTT CANVALSGNNSPLHF
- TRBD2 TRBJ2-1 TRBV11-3 TGTGCCAGCAGCTTAAGAAGCGGGAGTAATGAGCAGTTCTTC CASSLRSGSNEQFF
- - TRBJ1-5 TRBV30 TGTGCCTGGAGTGTGGGGGGACCGATAAATCAGCCCCAGCATTTT CAWSVGGPINQPQHF
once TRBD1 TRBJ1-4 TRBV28 TGTGCCAGCAGTTCTGTCAGGGGGCGTCTTGTCCAAAAACTGTTTTTT CASSSVRGRLVQKLFF
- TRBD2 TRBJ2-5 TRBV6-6 TGTGCCAGCAGTTTTTCAGCGGGGACGTACCAAGAGACCCAGTACTTC CASSFSAGTYQETQYF
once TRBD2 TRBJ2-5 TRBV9 TGTGCCAGCAGCGTCGGGACTAGCGGGGGTCGGGAGACCCAGTACTTC CASSVGTSGGRETQYF
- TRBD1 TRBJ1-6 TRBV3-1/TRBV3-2 TGTGCCAGCAGCCAAGGATGCGGGACAGATAATTCACCCCTCCACTTT CASSQGCGTDNSPLHF
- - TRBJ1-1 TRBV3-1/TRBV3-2 TGTGCCAGCAGCCTCCGATCAGGGGCTAGTTATGGTGAAGCTTTCTTT CASSLRSGASYGEAFF
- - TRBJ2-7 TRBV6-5 TGTGCCAGCAGTCAGGGGCACTCCTACGAGCAGTACTTC CASSQGHSYEQYF
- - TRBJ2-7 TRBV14 TGTGCCAGCAGCCAAGATCTCGGTCGGCAGGGAAAGCAGTACTTC CASSQDLGRQGKQYF
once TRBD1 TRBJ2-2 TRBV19 TGTGCCAGCCGAAGGTTGACAGGGGTATACACCGGGGAGCTGTTTTTT CASRRLTGVYTGELFF
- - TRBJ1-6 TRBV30 TGTGCCTGGGGAGGCGAGAGCTTAAGGTCACCCCTCCACTTT CAWGGESLRSPLHF
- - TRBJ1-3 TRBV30 TGTGCCTGGACTCGGGGCTCTGGAAACACCATATATTTT CAWTRGSGNTIYF
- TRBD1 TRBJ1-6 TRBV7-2 TGTGCCAGCAGCTCCGGGACAGTGGCTAATTCACCCCTCCACTTT CASSSGTVANSPLHF
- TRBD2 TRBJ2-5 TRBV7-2 TGTGCCAGCAGCTATAATAGCGGGAGGCCTCAAGAGACCCAGTACTTC CASSYNSGRPQETQYF
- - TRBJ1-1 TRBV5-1 TGCGCCAGCAGTAAAAGAGGAGTTGACACTGAAGCTTTCTTT CASSKRGVDTEAFF
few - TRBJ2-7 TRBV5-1 TGCGCCAGCAGCTGGAGTACAGGATACGAGCAGTACTTC CASSWSTGYEQYF
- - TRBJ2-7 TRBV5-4 TGTGCCAGCAGCCCCCTAGGGGGAGGCTCCTACGAGCAGTACTTC CASSPLGGGSYEQYF
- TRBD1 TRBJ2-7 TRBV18 TGTGCCAGCTCACCGCGAGAGACAGGGGCCTACGAGCAGTACTTC CASSPRETGAYEQYF
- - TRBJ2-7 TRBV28 TGTGCCAGCAGTTTAAAGGGCCCCTACGAGCAGTACTTC CASSLKGPYEQYF
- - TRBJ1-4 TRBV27 TGTGCCAGCAGTCCCGGGACAAACCACTGGGGTGAAAAACTGTTTTTT CASSPGTNHWGEKLFF